This T cell receptor beta chain appears in the sequencing data of a study of CD8+ T cells in alopecia areata. The sequencing template was cDNA reverse transcribed from extracted RNA. Clones were sequenced by immunoSEQ multiplex PCR, and TCRdb holds only the in-frame ones, with some missing. The repertoire holds 130,000 to 150,000 clones, with roughly 58% as singletons. Study findings and constraints: More clonal than normal scalp was lesional scalp, particularly alopecia totalis/universalis.

The CDR3 runs 16 residues. With 4 bases clipped from V and 0 bases from J, the junction kept 5 bases outside the gene matches. Germline loops: CDR1 SGHVS, CDR2 FQNEAQ. Concerning this clone itself: What it binds is not known.

The receptor was isolated from a human donor in good health. The rearrangement joins TRBV7-8 to TRBJ2-7; 11 positions match TRBD2. Source material: CD8+ T cells sorted from blood. CDR3 sequence: CASSSRGTSGSYEQYF. In nucleotides, the CDR3 is TGTGCCAGCAGCTCTCGCGGGACTAGCGGCTCCTACGAGCAGTACTTC.